This T cell receptor beta chain was sequenced for a study of T cells after yellow fever vaccination. The germline CDR1 and CDR2 sequences are SGHVS and FNYEAQ. V was shortened by 3 bases and J by 5 bases, with 13 bases between the two germline ends. The CDR3 sequence is 14 residues long. Study-wide results and limits: From the bulk population, abundant clonotypes could contaminate and appear within FACS-sorted repertoires.

Points on this clonotype: As yet, its antigen is unknown.

TCRdb re-called the 5' RACE reads through MiXCR, storing one row per CDR3 protein. The sample has around 530,000 distinct CDR3 sequences, 17% seen once. The receptor's source is a man between 18 and 29 years old who received the YFV17D yellow fever vaccine. Source: PBMCs, taken less than 6 days after the first yellow fever vaccination. The V call is TRBV7-6, the J call TRBJ2-5; maybe TRBD2 (6 bases). This CDR3 reads CASSFSVAGETQYF. The CDR3 coding sequence is TGTGCCAGCAGCTTCAGTGTTGCGGGGGAGACCCAGTACTTC.